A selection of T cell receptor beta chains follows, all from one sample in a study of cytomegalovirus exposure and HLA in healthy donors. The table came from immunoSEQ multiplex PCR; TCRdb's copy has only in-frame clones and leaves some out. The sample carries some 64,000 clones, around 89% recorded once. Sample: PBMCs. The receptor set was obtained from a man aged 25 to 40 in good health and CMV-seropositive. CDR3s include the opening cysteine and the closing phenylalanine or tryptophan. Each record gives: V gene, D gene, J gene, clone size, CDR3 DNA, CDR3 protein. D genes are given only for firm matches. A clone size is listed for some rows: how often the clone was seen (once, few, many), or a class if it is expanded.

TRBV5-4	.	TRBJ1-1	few	TGTGCCAGCAGCTTGACAGGGCAGGGAACTGAAGCTTTCTTT	CASSLTGQGTEAFF
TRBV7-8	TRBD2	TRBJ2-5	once	TGTGCCAGCAGCTTAAGGCGGGAGTTGAGTTTGGAGACCCAGTACTTC	CASSLRRELSLETQYF
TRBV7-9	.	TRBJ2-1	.	TGTGCCAGCAGCTTAGGAGCGGGTTACAATGAGCAGTTCTTC	CASSLGAGYNEQFF
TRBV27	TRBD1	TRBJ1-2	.	TGTGCCAGCAGTCCACGGACAGGGGTGGGCTATGGCTACACCTTC	CASSPRTGVGYGYTF
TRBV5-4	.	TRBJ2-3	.	TGTGCCAGCAGCTTGGCGGGAGACGGAGATACGCAGTATTTT	CASSLAGDGDTQYF
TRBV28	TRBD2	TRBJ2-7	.	TGTGCCAGCAGTTCCGGACTAGCGGGAGCCCGCGAGCAGTACTTC	CASSSGLAGAREQYF
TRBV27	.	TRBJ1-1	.	TGTGCCAGCAGTTTGGTAGAGAACACTGAAGCTTTCTTT	CASSLVENTEAFF
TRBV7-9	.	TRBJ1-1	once	TGTGCCAGCAGCAAAGAGCTTAACACTGAAGCTTTCTTT	CASSKELNTEAFF
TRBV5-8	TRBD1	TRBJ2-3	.	TGTGCCAGCAGCTTGGGTACAGGGGCGCGTCAAGATACGCAGTATTTT	CASSLGTGARQDTQYF
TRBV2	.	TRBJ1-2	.	TGTGCCAGCCTTAGCTCTAACTATGGCTACACCTTC	CASLSSNYGYTF
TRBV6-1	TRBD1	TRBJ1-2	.	TGTGCCAGCAGTGGACAGGGGGTGCTCGGCTACACCTTC	CASSGQGVLGYTF
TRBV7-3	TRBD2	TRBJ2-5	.	TGTGCCAGCAGCTCTAATGGTGTAGCGGGGGGCCAAGAGACCCAGTACTTC	CASSSNGVAGGQETQYF
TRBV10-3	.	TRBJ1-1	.	TGTGCCATCAGCCAGGGAACTGAAGCTTTCTTT	CAISQGTEAFF
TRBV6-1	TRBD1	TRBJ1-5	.	TGTGCCAGCAGCCCTACAGGGGGGTTCCAGCCCCAGCATTTT	CASSPTGGFQPQHF
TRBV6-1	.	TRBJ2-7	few	TGTGCCAGCAGTGAAGTGAGGGTCGTCCAGTACTTC	CASSEVRVVQYF
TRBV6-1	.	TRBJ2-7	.	TGTGCCAGCAGTGCCGGTACAGTCCACGAGCAGTACTTC	CASSAGTVHEQYF
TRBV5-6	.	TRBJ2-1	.	TGTGCCAGCAGCTTCGGAGGTATAGATGAGCAGTTCTTC	CASSFGGIDEQFF
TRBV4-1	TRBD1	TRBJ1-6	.	TGCGCCAGCAGCGCCCAACAGGGGATGGATTCACCCCTCCACTTT	CASSAQQGMDSPLHF
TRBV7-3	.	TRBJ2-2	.	TGTGCCAGCAGCACCGGGACTGTCGGGGAGCTGTTTTTT	CASSTGTVGELFF
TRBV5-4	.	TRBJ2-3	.	TGTGCCAGCAGCTTTGACAGGTTCACAGATACGCAGTATTTT	CASSFDRFTDTQYF
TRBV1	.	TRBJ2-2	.	TGCACCAGCAGCCACAGGGGACCCGGACTGGTGACCGGGGAGCTGTTTTTT	CTSSHRGPGLVTGELFF
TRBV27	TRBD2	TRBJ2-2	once	TGTGCCAGCAGTTCGGGACTAGCGGGAGGCACCGGGGAGCTGTTTTTT	CASSSGLAGGTGELFF
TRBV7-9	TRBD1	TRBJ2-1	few	TGTGCCAGCAGCTTGTCCGGGACAGTCAGAAACAATGAGCAGTTCTTC	CASSLSGTVRNNEQFF
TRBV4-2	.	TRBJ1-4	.	TGTGCCAGCAGCCAAGGACCCAGGGCGAGTGAAAAACTGTTTTTT	CASSQGPRASEKLFF
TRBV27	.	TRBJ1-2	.	TGTGCCAGCAGTTTATTTCCCACGGGGGGCTACACCTTC	CASSLFPTGGYTF
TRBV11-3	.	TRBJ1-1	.	TGTGCCAGCAGCTTAGTCGCCAGGTTGAACACTGAAGCTTTCTTT	CASSLVARLNTEAFF
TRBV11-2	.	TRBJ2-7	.	TGTGCCAGCAGCTTCAGGGGCGTAGGCTACGAGCAGTACTTC	CASSFRGVGYEQYF
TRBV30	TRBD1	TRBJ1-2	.	TGTGCCTGGAGTCGGGACAGGGAAGGTGGCTACACCTTC	CAWSRDREGGYTF
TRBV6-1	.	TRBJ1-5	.	TGTGCCATCAGCATGCAGAACAATCAGCCCCAGCATTTT	CAISMQNNQPQHF
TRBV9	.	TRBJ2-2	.	TGTGCCAGCAGCCCCAGGGCAGGGGCCACCGGGGAGCTGTTTTTT	CASSPRAGATGELFF
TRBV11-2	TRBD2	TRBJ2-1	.	TGTGCCAGCAGCCCTAGGGGACTAGCGGGAAACAATGAGCAGTTCTTC	CASSPRGLAGNNEQFF
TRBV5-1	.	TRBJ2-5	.	TGCGCCAGCAGCTTGGTAGCGGACCCTCAAGAGACCCAGTACTTC	CASSLVADPQETQYF
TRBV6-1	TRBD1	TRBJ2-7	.	TGTGCCAGCAGTGAATTCCAGGGGGCATTAGGATGGCAGTACTTC	CASSEFQGALGWQYF
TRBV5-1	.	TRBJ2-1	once	TGCGCCAGCAGCTTACAGGAGAATGAGCAGTTCTTC	CASSLQENEQFF
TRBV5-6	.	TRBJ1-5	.	TGTGCCAGCAGCTTGGGGCGGCAGGGGTTTCAGCCCCAGCATTTT	CASSLGRQGFQPQHF
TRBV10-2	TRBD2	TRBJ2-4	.	TGCGCCACTGCGACTAGCGGGACAAACATTCAGTACTTC	CATATSGTNIQYF
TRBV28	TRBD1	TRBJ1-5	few	TGTGCCAGCAGTTTGGGACAGGGCACAAATCAGCCCCAGCATTTT	CASSLGQGTNQPQHF
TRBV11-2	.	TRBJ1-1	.	TGTGCCAGCAGCGGAATAGGGGCAGGGCGCAGGGGCACTGAAGCTTTCTTT	CASSGIGAGRRGTEAFF
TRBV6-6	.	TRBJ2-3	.	TGTGCCAGCAGTTACATGGGGGCGACAGATACGCAGTATTTT	CASSYMGATDTQYF
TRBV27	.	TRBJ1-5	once	TGTGCCAGCAGTCCGGATCGGACATTAGATCAGCCCCAGCATTTT	CASSPDRTLDQPQHF
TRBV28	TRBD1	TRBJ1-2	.	TGTGCCAGCAGTGGCAGACAGGGGGCGGTTTATGGCTACACCTTC	CASSGRQGAVYGYTF
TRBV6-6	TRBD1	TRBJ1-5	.	TGTGCCAGCAGTTACCCGACAGGGAGCAATCAGCCCCAGCATTTT	CASSYPTGSNQPQHF
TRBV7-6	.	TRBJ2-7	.	TGTGCCAGCAGCTTAGAAGGTAGCGGACATTACGAGCAGTACTTC	CASSLEGSGHYEQYF
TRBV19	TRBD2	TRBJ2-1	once	TGTGCCAGTAGTATGGGCGGGAGCTCCTACAATGAGCAGTTCTTC	CASSMGGSSYNEQFF
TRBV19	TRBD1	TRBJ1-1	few	TGTGCCAGTAGTATCACCGGGACAGGGACAGCTGAAGCTTTCTTT	CASSITGTGTAEAFF
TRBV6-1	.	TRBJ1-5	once	TGTGCCAGCAGTGAAAAACTCCAGCCCCAGCATTTT	CASSEKLQPQHF
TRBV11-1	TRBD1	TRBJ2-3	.	TGTGCCAGCAGCTTGAGGACAGGGAATCAAGATACGCAGTATTTT	CASSLRTGNQDTQYF
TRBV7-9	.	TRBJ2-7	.	TGTGCCAGCAGCGCCCGTAGGCTAGCAGCGTCAGACGAGCAGTACTTC	CASSARRLAASDEQYF
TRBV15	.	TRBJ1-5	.	TGTGCCACCAGCAGGGACACAGGGCGGGTCGGCAATCAGCCCCAGCATTTT	CATSRDTGRVGNQPQHF
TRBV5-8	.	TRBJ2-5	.	TGTGCCAGCAGCTTGCTAGGGGTTAGGGAGACCCAGTACTTC	CASSLLGVRETQYF
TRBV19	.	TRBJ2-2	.	TGTGCCAGTAGTATCGAGCAGGGGACTATCACCGGGGAGCTGTTTTTT	CASSIEQGTITGELFF
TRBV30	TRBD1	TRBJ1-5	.	TGTGCCTGGAGTGCGGGGACAGGGCACAATCAGCCCCAGCATTTT	CAWSAGTGHNQPQHF
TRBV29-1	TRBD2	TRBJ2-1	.	TGCAGCGTTGTGCGGGAGAACAATGAGCAGTTCTTC	CSVVRENNEQFF